This T cell receptor beta chain was profiled in a study of cytomegalovirus exposure and HLA in healthy donors (dated 2017 in TCRdb). Regarding the research as a whole: According to a later analysis, one platform produced both the 120 validation repertoires and the roughly 640 repertoires of the first cohort. High-throughput TCR immunosequencing, statistical association of individual TCRs with disease status, and machine learning were combined to predict cytomegalovirus infection status. In addition to the first cohort of around 670 subjects, a separate validation cohort of approximately 120 different subjects was used. The study aimed to test whether cataloging public T cell receptors could reveal signatures of past pathogen exposure. Results the study describes overall, beyond this receptor: A few of the identified cytomegalovirus-associated TCR beta chains were confirmed in vitro to be specific for cytomegalovirus antigens. Cytomegalovirus status was reported to be diagnosed by the classifier with high specificity and sensitivity in both the original and validation cohorts. A later analysis lacked HLA typing for the validation cohort, so it scored co-occurrence in that cohort across all 120 or so repertoires. While some public TCRs were present in many individuals, most TCR sequences turned up only very rarely across donors. The study listed 150 to 200 TCR beta chains as associated with cytomegalovirus. A later analysis found that TCRs clustered in the first cohort also tended to co-occur in the 110 or so validation repertoires, with approximately 95% of cluster scores above 0. According to the authors, the approach could potentially be generalized to other disease states and immunological phenotypes.

As for this clone: The clone's antigen remains unknown. It has no much larger one-base neighbor in the sample; base qualities were not kept.

The donors were included in the validation cohort of approximately 130 subjects, a group kept apart from the roughly 670-subject first cohort. V gives up 3 bases and J gives up 0 bases, and the segment between their germline ends measures 6 bases. The CDR3 goes from the cysteine to the phenylalanine over 14 residues. Of all the DNA, just the CDR3 is kept, 42 bases in frame from base 1. The germline V gene encodes CDR1 SEHNR and CDR2 FQNEAQ (reference sequence). Library method: the immunoSEQ multiplex PCR assay. In the original analysis: A statistical classification framework was built for diagnosing cytomegalovirus status from the catalog of TCR beta chain sequences. TCRdb re-hosts the immuneACCESS table, in-frame sequences only. Its copies lack some clones; in the studies checked, an unresolved V gene accounts for under half of them, and the cause for the rest is not known. V, J and clone size are taken as reported in that table, and D and trimming were inferred from the DNA itself. This sample lists 92,000 or so clones; 95% to 97% were detected once. The ten largest account for more than 0.65% of the sample.

This sequence was found in a man younger than 35 in good health and CMV-seronegative. The chain joins TRBV7-9 to TRBJ1-3, with no D gene named confidently. Sequencing used PBMCs. The bases read TGTGCCAGCAGCTTCAGGCCCTCTGGAAACACCATATATTTT. Its amino acids are CASSFRPSGNTIYF.